These 32 T cell receptor beta chains were all obtained from the same sample, sequenced in a study of blood T cells in healthy people across ages. With a J-beta primer mix and a sample-barcoded 5' primer, a second PCR ran about 7 to 12 cycles. TCRdb re-called the 5' RACE reads with MiXCR, one entry per CDR3 protein. The repertoire holds roughly 2 million distinct CDR3 sequences, with less than 50% as singletons. Sequencing was carried out using blood. The receptors were gathered from a woman aged 40 to 50 in good health.

This clonotype was detected a few times. The V call is TRBV4-1, the J call TRBJ1-5; D call uncertain. V was trimmed by 1 base and J by 1 base, leaving 8 bases between them. The CDR3 sequence is 15 residues long. Germline V gives CDR1 MGHRA, CDR2 YSYEKL. CDR3 sequence (DNA): TGCGCCAGCAGCCAAGCCAAGTTAAGCAATCAGCCCCAGCATTTT. Its translation is CASSQAKLSNQPQHF.

The chain couples TRBV20-1 to TRBJ1-6; D is perhaps TRBD1 (5 bases). There are 14 residues in the CDR3. V lost 3 bases to trimming and J lost 7 bases, with 13 bases between them. Germline values: CDR1 DFQATT, CDR2 SNEGSKA (reference sequence). CDR3 sequence reads: CSASPGRENSPLHF. As DNA, the CDR3 is TGCAGTGCTAGTCCGGGACGGGAGAATTCACCCCTCCACTTT.

The chain joins TRBV7-3 to TRBJ1-2; 7 positions match TRBD1. Looked up from germline, CDR1 is SGHTA and CDR2 is FQGTGA. This CDR3 contains 14 residues. The V gene end was trimmed by 1 base and the J gene end by 6 bases; junction bases not matched to a gene: 5. The CDR3 DNA is TGTGCCAGCAGCTTAAGGGGCAGGGGGAATGGCTACACCTTC. Translation gives CASSLRGRGNGYTF.

The rearrangement links TRBV13 to TRBJ1-1; D not certain. Deletions cut 5 bases from V and 0 bases from J, with 13 bases between. Germline V gene lookup returns CDR1 PRHDT and CDR2 FYEKMQ (reference sequence). CDR3 size: 15 residues. This CDR3 is CASSPRRSMNTEAFF. The CDR3 DNA sequence: TGTGCCAGCAGCCCTCGTCGGAGCATGAACACTGAAGCTTTCTTT.

V and J are TRBV6-2 or TRBV6-3 and TRBJ2-3, with a weak D call TRBD2 (6 bases). CDR3 length equals 12 residues. The V end lost 6 bases, the J end lost 12 bases, and 16 bases lay between the germline ends. Germline V gene data show CDR1 as MNHEY and CDR2 as SVGEGT. DNA of the CDR3: TGTGCCAGCAGGTATGGGGGGTCCCGCCAGTATTTT. Encoded protein: CASRYGGSRQYF.

The genes are TRBV27 and TRBJ2-1; 13 nucleotides line up with TRBD2. CDR3 length equals 16 residues. Germline lookup yields CDR1 MNHEY and CDR2 SMNVEV (reference sequence). The ends lost 4 bases at V and 7 bases at J; junction bases unmatched: 7. CDR3 loop: CASSSHTSGGANEQFF. The DNA for the CDR3 is TGTGCCAGCAGTTCCCACACTAGCGGGGGGGCTAATGAGCAGTTCTTC.

This clonotype appeared a few times. This chain joins TRBV20-1 and TRBJ1-6, with unresolved D. V was trimmed by 3 bases and J by 9 bases, leaving 15 bases between them. There are 14 residues in the CDR3. Germline V CDR1 and CDR2: DFQATT, SNEGSKA (reference sequence). The DNA of the CDR3 is TGCAGTGCTAGTGGGCCTACAGCCGGTTCACCCCTCCACTTT. Translated: CSASGPTAGSPLHF.

This clonotype has only a few counts. The CDR3 region is CSARGGTSGAYEQYF. Here the CDR3 DNA reads TGCAGTGCTAGGGGTGGGACTAGCGGGGCTTACGAGCAGTACTTC. The chain combines TRBV20-1 with TRBJ2-7; 13 positions agree with TRBD2. The CDR3 contains 15 residues. The junction had 6 bases not matched to a gene; V was cut back by 3 bases and J by 4 bases. Germline CDR1 reads DFQATT; CDR2 reads SNEGSKA (reference sequence).

This clonotype was detected a few times. The J gene is TRBJ2-5, the V gene TRBV20-1; 13 bases agree with TRBD2. Germline CDR1 DFQATT, CDR2 SNEGSKA (reference sequence). CDR3 length equals 15 residues. Here the CDR3 DNA reads TGCACTGGGACTAGCGGGGACCGGGGGGAAGAGACCCAGTACTTC. It encodes CTGTSGDRGEETQYF.

This clonotype was seen only a few times. The rearrangement links TRBV4-3 to TRBJ1-4; no firm D call. V was clipped by 4 bases and J by 2 bases, with 8 bases between them. CDR3 length: 14 residues. Germline CDR1 and CDR2: LGHNA and YSLEER. DNA for the CDR3: TGCGCCAGCAGCCCGTCGTCTACTAATGAAAAACTGTTTTTT. Its protein is CASSPSSTNEKLFF.

The table lists this clonotype with a few counts. The chain has TRBV20-1 and TRBJ2-7; 8 nucleotides align to TRBD2. Losses at the gene ends were 1 base for V and 7 bases for J; bases not matched to a gene: 6. From germline, CDR1 is DFQATT and CDR2 SNEGSKA (reference sequence). The CDR3 has 13 amino acids. The CDR3 DNA follows: TGCAGTGCTAGAGCGGGGGGGCCGAAGGAGCAGTACTTC. This translates into CSARAGGPKEQYF.

This clonotype has more than one count but fewer than ten. A much larger clone differs by one base, so this may be a read error. The rearrangement links TRBV29-1 to TRBJ2-7; TRBD2 might be the D (6 bases). The DNA end favors TRBJ2-5, so the J call may be wrong. The length of the CDR3 is 12 residues. Germline V lookup: CDR1 SQVTM, CDR2 ANQGSEA. This CDR3 is CSVEGGEQTQYF. CDR3 DNA sequence: TGCAGCGTTGAAGGCGGGGAGCAGACCCAGTACTTC.

The chain joins TRBV7-2 to TRBJ2-2; 7 nucleotides agree with TRBD1. The CDR3 totals 15 residues. The V and J ends lost 4 bases and 2 bases, in that order; junction bases with no gene match: 4. Germline loops: CDR1 SGHTA, CDR2 FQGNSA. CDR3 in DNA: TGTGCCAGCAGCTCCCGGGACAGTAACACCGGGGAGCTGTTTTTT. It yields the protein CASSSRDSNTGELFF.

The chain has TRBV7-8 and TRBJ2-5; 7 positions match TRBD1. The DNA matches TRBJ2-7 better at its end, which makes the J call doubtful. This CDR3 has 15 residues. Germline lookup yields CDR1 SGHVS and CDR2 FQNEAQ. CDR3 DNA: TGTGCCAGCAGCTTAACTCGAGTGGCAGGGGGCGAGCAGTACTTC. As protein: CASSLTRVAGGEQYF.

This clonotype has only one observation. At one boundary the junction diverges from the germline segment, which might be a read error. This chain connects TRBV20-1 to TRBJ2-7; 9 positions match TRBD1. The CDR3 has 15 amino acids. Per germline, CDR1 DFQATT and CDR2 SNEGSKA (reference sequence). For the CDR3, the DNA is TGCAATGCTAGAGATAGAGGACAGGGGTCCGCCGAGCAGTACTTC. It codes for CNARDRGQGSAEQYF.

Only a few counts were recorded for this clonotype. The V call is TRBV21-1, the J call TRBJ2-7; the table's D call, TRBD1, was not checked against the DNA. TRBV21-1 is recorded as a pseudogene. CDR3 length: 15 residues. DNA for the CDR3: TGTGCCAGCAGCAAAGTGCAGGGCGGGCAGGGGGAGCAGTACTTC. The encoded protein is CASSKVQGGQGEQYF.

This clonotype was found a few times. The CDR3 here is CSARPGLAVSQETQYF. CDR3 DNA: TGCAGTGCTAGGCCGGGACTAGCGGTTTCCCAAGAGACCCAGTACTTC. This chain links TRBV20-1 with TRBJ2-5; TRBD2 agrees at 11 bases. V lost 3 bases to trimming and J lost 1 base; unmatched junction nucleotides: 7. The CDR3 has 16 amino acids. The V gene's germline CDR1 is DFQATT and CDR2 SNEGSKA (reference sequence).

The chain uses TRBV20-1 and TRBJ2-5; D remains unclear. Per the germline V gene, CDR1 is DFQATT and CDR2 is SNEGSKA (reference sequence). The CDR3 runs 8 residues. Here the CDR3 DNA reads TGCAGGGCAAAGGACCCGTACTTC. This gives the protein CRAKDPYF.

The chain recombines TRBV4-2 with TRBJ2-3, with 9 bases fitting TRBD1. CDR1 LGHNA and CDR2 YNFKEQ come from the germline V gene. V lost 5 bases, J lost 7 bases, and 7 bases stayed unmatched. This CDR3 is built from 14 residues. The CDR3 nucleotides read TGTGCCAGCAGCGCCCGGGACAGGGAAAATACGCAGTATTTT. Amino acids: CASSARDRENTQYF.

The J gene is TRBJ2-4, the V gene TRBV5-1; maybe TRBD1 (5 bases). CDR1 and CDR2 (germline): SGHRS, YFSETQ. The CDR3 covers 15 residues. The V and J ends lost 2 bases and 5 bases respectively, with 14 bases between them. The CDR3 is CASSLETGGENIQYF. CDR3 in DNA: TGCGCCAGCAGCTTAGAAACAGGTGGCGAAAACATTCAGTACTTC.

This chain joins TRBV20-1 and TRBJ1-6, with D perhaps matching TRBD1 (5 bases). Between the trimmed V and J ends, which lost 6 bases and 3 bases, there was a span of 15 bases. This CDR3 is 15 amino acids long. Germline CDR1 and CDR2: DFQATT and SNEGSKA (reference sequence). For the CDR3, the DNA is TGCAGTGCCCGGGGCAGGTGGAACTATAATTCACCCCTCCACTTT. Translated, it gives CSARGRWNYNSPLHF.

V gene TRBV12-3 or TRBV12-4 combines with J gene TRBJ2-3; 10 nucleotides align to TRBD1. The junction had 11 bases not matched to a gene; V was cut back by 7 bases and J by 4 bases. This CDR3 spans 16 amino acids. In DNA form, the CDR3 reads TGTGCCAGCAAGTTCCGGGACAGGGGACCGGCAGATACGCAGTATTTT. It yields the protein CASKFRDRGPADTQYF.

The chain uses TRBV27 and TRBJ2-3; D is undetermined. V was clipped by 5 bases and J by 0 bases, with 12 bases between them. Germline assignment: CDR1 MNHEY and CDR2 SMNVEV (reference sequence). The CDR3 covers 15 residues. The CDR3 sequence is CASSPLGPSTDTQYF. CDR3 DNA sequence: TGTGCCAGCAGTCCGCTAGGCCCCAGCACAGATACGCAGTATTTT.

This clonotype occurred a few times. The V gene is TRBV11-2, the J gene TRBJ2-3; tentatively, D is TRBD2 (6 bases). Germline CDR1 SGHAT, CDR2 FQNNGV. Trimming took off 2 bases at V and 1 base at J, with 10 bases between the two ends. This CDR3 region has 15 residues. CDR3 region: CASSLSPSGTDTQYF. In nucleotides, the CDR3 is TGTGCCAGCAGCTTATCTCCTAGCGGCACAGATACGCAGTATTTT. The variable domain in full, with the rest retrieved from reference TRBV11-2 and TRBJ2-3, is EAGVAQSPRYKIIEKRQSVAFWCNPISGHATLYWYQQILGQGPKLLIQFQNNGVVDDSQLPKDRFSAERLKGVDSTLKIQPAKLEDSAVYLCASSLSPSGTDTQYFGPGTRLTVL.

V usage is TRBV12-3 or TRBV12-4 and J usage is TRBJ2-1, with D possibly being TRBD1 or TRBD2 (5 bases each). V lost 5 bases to trimming and J lost 7 bases, with 18 bases between them. This CDR3 is built from 15 residues. The CDR3: CASSRSGPILNEQFF. The CDR3, as DNA: TGTGCCAGCAGTCGCTCGGGACCCATTCTAAATGAGCAGTTCTTC.

Only one count was recorded for this clonotype. The CDR3 is CASSSTPGLAGHEQFF. In nucleotides, the CDR3 is TGTGCCAGCAGTTCTACCCCCGGACTAGCGGGGCATGAGCAGTTCTTC. The V and J genes are TRBV27 and TRBJ2-1; 12 nucleotides align to TRBD2. Germline CDR1 MNHEY, CDR2 SMNVEV (reference sequence). The trim removed 4 bases at V and 8 bases at J, leaving 9 bases unmatched. CDR3 length: 16 amino acids.

A word on this clonotype: A much bigger clone sits one base away, suggesting this may be a read error. The V and J genes are TRBV29-1 and TRBJ2-7, with 11 bases identical to TRBD1. V shed 3 bases, J shed 7 bases, and the junction held 11 bases outside the gene matches. Germline CDR1 SQVTM, CDR2 ANQGSEA. This CDR3 spans 15 amino acids. This chain's CDR3 is CSVEKGTGGGNEQYF. The CDR3 DNA follows: TGCAGCGTTGAGAAGGGGACAGGGGGGGGTAATGAGCAGTACTTC.

The genes are TRBV12-3 or TRBV12-4 and TRBJ1-1, with D hard to call. V was clipped by 7 bases and J by 6 bases, with 18 bases between them. There are 14 residues in the CDR3. Here the CDR3 DNA reads TGTGCCAGCAATCAATTTGACGGGGTGGCTGAAGCTTTCTTT. This gives the protein CASNQFDGVAEAFF.

This clonotype was counted a few times. The rearrangement uses TRBV6-5 and TRBJ2-5, with TRBD2 matching over 7 bases. Looked up from germline, CDR1 is MNHEY and CDR2 is SVGAGI. V trimming: 0 bases; J trimming: 2 bases; junction bases outside the gene matches: 6. The CDR3 is 16 residues long. The chain's CDR3 is CASSYSIVGGQETQYF. The CDR3, as DNA: TGTGCCAGCAGTTACTCGATCGTCGGGGGGCAAGAGACCCAGTACTTC.

The V gene is TRBV14, the J gene TRBJ2-7; D is ambiguous. The closer fit of TRBJ2-5 to the DNA end suggests the J call may be wrong. CDR3 length: 14 residues. Germline V lookup: CDR1 SGHDN, CDR2 FVKESK. CDR3: CASSQDRRVGTQYF. CDR3 nucleotide sequence: TGTGCCAGCAGCCAAGATCGCCGGGTCGGGACCCAGTACTTC.

The chain uses TRBV4-1 and TRBJ2-7, with D perhaps matching TRBD2 (6 bases). Germline assignment: CDR1 MGHRA and CDR2 YSYEKL. Trimming stripped 1 base from V and 0 bases from J, with 10 bases between. The CDR3 is 15 amino acids. This CDR3 is CASSQAAGYSYEQYF. The CDR3 DNA reads TGCGCCAGCAGCCAAGCGGCGGGGTACTCCTACGAGCAGTACTTC.

V and J are TRBV20-1 and TRBJ2-4; 7 bases line up with TRBD1. The last part of the DNA fits TRBJ2-7 better; the J call may be wrong. This CDR3 contains 14 residues. Germline V lookup: CDR1 DFQATT, CDR2 SNEGSKA (reference sequence). This chain's CDR3 is CSAAGTERNYEQYF. CDR3 nucleotide sequence: TGCAGTGCTGCCGGGACAGAGAGAAACTACGAGCAGTACTTC.